One T cell receptor beta chain is described in this entry. Its antigen is not known. The sample comes from a study of T cell responses to AZD1222 COVID-19 vaccine. The study, taken as a whole, reports: Spike-specific TCR repertoires showed rising breadth and depth after two AZD1222 doses. Repertoires were collected only later (after the peak T cell response had occurred). Researchers report vaccine-associated CD4 TCRs spanning spike, with dominance at 160-218 and 743-854.

Assay used: immunoSEQ multiplex PCR; TCRdb lists only in-frame clones, some missing. The sample has some 110,000 clones, almost 90% seen once; the top ten hold about 10%. CDR3 length: 16 residues. Germline V gene data show CDR1 as SNHLY and CDR2 as FYNNEI. With 5 bases clipped from V and 1 base from J, the junction kept 7 bases outside the gene matches. The chain has TRBV2 and TRBJ2-5; 10 bases line up with TRBD2. The sequence derives from an adult in good health. The starting material was peripheral blood, obtained on day 0 of AZD1222 vaccination. The CDR3 loop is CASSRAGGSLQETQYF. The CDR3 DNA follows: TGTGCCAGCAGTCGAGCGGGGGGGTCTCTCCAAGAGACCCAGTACTTC.